The 14 T cell receptor beta chains reported below all come from one sample, sequenced in a study of blood T cells in healthy people across ages. With a J-beta primer mix and a sample-barcoded 5' primer, a second PCR ran 7 to 11 cycles. MiXCR, run by TCRdb on the 5' RACE reads, gives a single entry per CDR3 protein. The table lists some 760,000 distinct CDR3 sequences, approximately 25% of them singletons. These data were also reused for a study on T cells of mothers and their children.

The sequencing sample was made of blood. The receptors here all came from a boy between 5 and 17 years old in good health.

This clonotype was counted a few times. V usage is TRBV20-1 and J usage is TRBJ2-1; D not resolved. Trimming shortened V by 5 bases and J by 0 bases, and 11 bases separated the two germline ends. The CDR3 runs 14 residues. CDR1 DFQATT and CDR2 SNEGSKA come from the germline V gene (reference sequence). For the CDR3, the DNA is TGCAGTGCTTCTGCGGTGAACTCCTACAATGAGCAGTTCTTC. Its translation: CSASAVNSYNEQFF.

The V and J genes are TRBV7-9 and TRBJ2-3; TRBD1 matches at 9 bases. The CDR3 contains 16 residues. V lost 6 bases, J lost 4 bases, and 11 bases stayed unmatched. Per the germline V gene, CDR1 is SEHNR and CDR2 is FQNEAQ (reference sequence). The CDR3: CASRSPGQGSPDTQYF. CDR3 coding DNA: TGTGCCAGCAGGAGTCCGGGACAGGGATCTCCAGATACGCAGTATTTT.

The gene calls are TRBV29-1 and TRBJ2-1; TRBD2 agrees at 10 bases. V lost 7 bases, J lost 4 bases, and 7 bases stayed unmatched. CDR1 SQVTM and CDR2 ANQGSEA come from the germline V gene. The CDR3 runs to 14 residues. Here the CDR3 reads CSAELAGSYNEQFF. CDR3 nucleotide sequence: TGCAGCGCCGAACTAGCGGGGAGTTACAATGAGCAGTTCTTC.

V usage is TRBV2 and J usage is TRBJ1-5, with D unresolved. This CDR3 is 15 amino acids long. Germline-derived CDR1 and CDR2 are SNHLY and FYNNEI. V shed 2 bases and J shed 2 bases, with 10 bases lying between them. The chain's CDR3 is CASSEQQLGNQPQHF. CDR3 bases: TGTGCCAGCAGTGAACAACAGCTCGGCAATCAGCCCCAGCATTTT.

This clonotype was counted a few times. The chain has TRBV5-1 and TRBJ2-1; 8 bases map to TRBD1. CDR3 length equals 15 residues. Looked up from germline, CDR1 is SGHRS and CDR2 is YFSETQ. Losses at the gene ends were 4 bases for V and 5 bases for J; bases not matched to a gene: 8. CDR3 in DNA: TGCGCCAGCAGCCCTCGGACAGGGAGAAACAATGAGCAGTTCTTC. This sequence encodes CASSPRTGRNNEQFF. Full variable domain (outside the CDR3, taken from reference TRBV5-1 and TRBJ2-1): KAGVTQTPRYLIKTRGQQVTLSCSPISGHRSVSWYQQTPGQGLQFLFEYFSETQRNKGNFPGRFSGRQFSNSRSEMNVSTLELGDSALYLCASSPRTGRNNEQFFGPGTRLTVL.

The V and J genes are TRBV7-2 and TRBJ2-5; tentative D call: TRBD2 (5 bases). Between the trimmed V and J ends, which lost 1 base and 2 bases, there was a span of 17 bases. CDR1 is SGHTA and CDR2 is FQGNSA in the germline V gene. The CDR3 contains 17 residues. The CDR3 sequence: CASSLGGRALPQETQYF. CDR3 DNA: TGTGCCAGCAGCTTAGGAGGGCGCGCACTACCTCAAGAGACCCAGTACTTC. Supplemented by reference TRBV7-2 and TRBJ2-5, the full variable domain reads GAGVSQSPSNKVTEKGKDVELRCDPISGHTALYWYRQSLGQGLEFLIYFQGNSAPDKSGLPSDRFSAERTGGSVSTLTIQRTQQEDSAVYLCASSLGGRALPQETQYFGPGTRLLVL.

This chain joins TRBV7-2 and TRBJ1-1; D is possibly TRBD1 (6 bases). CDR1 and CDR2 from the germline V gene are SGHTA and FQGNSA. The CDR3 has 14 amino acids. Trimming stripped 7 bases from V and 5 bases from J, with 17 bases between. Here the CDR3 DNA reads TGTGCCAGCACCCTCGGGGGGGGCGGTACTGAAGCTTTCTTT. Its protein is CASTLGGGGTEAFF.

This clonotype came up a few times. This chain connects TRBV24-1 to TRBJ2-5, with 9 positions matching TRBD2. The length of the CDR3 is 15 residues. CDR1 KGHDR and CDR2 SFDVKD come from the germline V gene. The trim removed 5 bases at V and 2 bases at J, leaving 5 bases unmatched. CDR3: CATSGTSVPQETQYF. In DNA, the CDR3 is TGTGCCACCAGTGGGACTAGCGTTCCTCAAGAGACCCAGTACTTC.

V and J are TRBV7-2 and TRBJ2-7, with unresolved D. The CDR3 sequence is 15 residues long. Germline lookup yields CDR1 SGHTA and CDR2 FQGNSA. V was trimmed by 2 bases and J by 1 base, leaving 12 bases between them. In nucleotides, the CDR3 is TGTGCCAGCAGCTTAAGGCTCTCCTATTCCTACGAGCAGTACTTC. It yields the protein CASSLRLSYSYEQYF.

This chain links TRBV5-1 with TRBJ1-1; D is ambiguous. The CDR3 is made up of 14 amino acids. Trimming took off 7 bases at V and 1 base at J, with 14 bases between the two ends. Germline lookup yields CDR1 SGHRS and CDR2 YFSETQ. DNA for the CDR3: TGCGCCAGCCGGAGAGGGTCCCAGAACACTGAAGCTTTCTTT. This sequence encodes CASRRGSQNTEAFF.

The V and J genes are TRBV3-1 and TRBJ2-5, with D possibly TRBD2 on 5 matching bases. The better agreement between TRBJ2-7 and the DNA end casts doubt on the J call. This CDR3 region has 12 residues. The germline gives CDR1 LGHDT, CDR2 YNNKEL (reference sequence). The CDR3 coding sequence is TGTGCCAGCAGCCAAGGAGGGAACGAGCAGTACTTC. This encodes CASSQGGNEQYF.

This clonotype was counted a few times. This chain uses TRBV20-1 with TRBJ2-5; no reliable D call. CDR3 size: 12 residues. With 8 bases removed from V and 5 bases from J, the gap between germline ends came to 15 bases. Germline V CDR1 and CDR2: DFQATT, SNEGSKA (reference sequence). This chain's CDR3 is CSSPGPRETQYF. The CDR3 DNA follows: TGCAGTTCGCCGGGTCCTCGGGAGACCCAGTACTTC.

This clonotype was seen more than once but under ten times. This sequence joins TRBV28 and TRBJ2-2; 11 bases fit TRBD1. The CDR3 is 14 amino acids. CDR1 and CDR2 from the germline V gene are MDHEN and SYDVKM. Trimming removed 6 bases from V and 9 bases from J; junction bases left unmatched: 6. The DNA for the CDR3 is TGTGCCAGCAGACTAGGACAGGGGGCGCGGGAGCTGTTTTTT. This codes for CASRLGQGARELFF.

V is TRBV20-1 and J is TRBJ2-1, with 10 nucleotides matching TRBD2. The J segment lost 7 bases and the V segment lost 5 bases, leaving 8 bases of the junction unmatched. From germline, CDR1 is DFQATT and CDR2 SNEGSKA (reference sequence). This CDR3 is 14 amino acids long. For the CDR3, the DNA is TGCAGTGCTCAAAGCGGGGGGGCCACGAATGAGCAGTTCTTC. It is translated as CSAQSGGATNEQFF.